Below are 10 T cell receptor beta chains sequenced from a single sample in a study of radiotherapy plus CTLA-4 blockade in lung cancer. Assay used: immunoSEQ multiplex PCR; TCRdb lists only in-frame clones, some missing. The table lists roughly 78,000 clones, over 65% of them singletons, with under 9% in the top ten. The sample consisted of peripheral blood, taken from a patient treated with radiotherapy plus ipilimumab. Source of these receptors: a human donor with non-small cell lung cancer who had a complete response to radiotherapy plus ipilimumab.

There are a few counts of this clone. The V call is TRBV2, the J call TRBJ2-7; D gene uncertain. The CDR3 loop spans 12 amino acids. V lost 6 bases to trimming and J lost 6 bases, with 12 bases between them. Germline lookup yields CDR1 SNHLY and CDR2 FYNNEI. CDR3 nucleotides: TGTGCCAGCAGAGGTTTGGGTGGCGAGCAGTACTTC. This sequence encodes CASRGLGGEQYF.

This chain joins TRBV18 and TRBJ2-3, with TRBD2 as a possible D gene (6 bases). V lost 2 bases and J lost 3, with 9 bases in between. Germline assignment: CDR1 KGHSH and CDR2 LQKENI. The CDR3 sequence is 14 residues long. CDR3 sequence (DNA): TGTGCCAGCTCACCAGGACGGGAGACAGATACGCAGTATTTT. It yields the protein CASSPGRETDTQYF.

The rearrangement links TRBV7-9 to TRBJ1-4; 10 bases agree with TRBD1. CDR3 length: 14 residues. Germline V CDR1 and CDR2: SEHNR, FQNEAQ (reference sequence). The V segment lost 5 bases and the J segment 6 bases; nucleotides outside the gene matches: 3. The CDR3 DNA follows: TGTGCCAGCAGCCGGGACAGGGGACATGAAAAACTGTTTTTT. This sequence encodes CASSRDRGHEKLFF. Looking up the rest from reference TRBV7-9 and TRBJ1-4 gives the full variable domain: DTGVSQNPRHKITKRGQNVTFRCDPISEHNRLYWYRQTLGQGPEFLTYFQNEAQLEKSRLLSDRFSAERPKGSFSTLEIQRTEQGDSAMYLCASSRDRGHEKLFFGSGTQLSVL.

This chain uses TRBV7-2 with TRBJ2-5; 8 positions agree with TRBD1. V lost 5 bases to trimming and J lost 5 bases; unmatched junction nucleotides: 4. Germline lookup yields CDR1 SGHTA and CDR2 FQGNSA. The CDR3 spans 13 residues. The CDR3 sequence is CASSRGQEETQYF. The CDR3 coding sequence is TGTGCCAGCAGCAGGGGACAGGAGGAGACCCAGTACTTC.

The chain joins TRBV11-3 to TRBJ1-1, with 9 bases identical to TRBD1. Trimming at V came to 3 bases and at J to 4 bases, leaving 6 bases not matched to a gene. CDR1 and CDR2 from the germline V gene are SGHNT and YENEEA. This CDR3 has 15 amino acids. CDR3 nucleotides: TGTGCCAGCAGCTTCCAGACAGGGGGGGCCACTGAAGCTTTCTTT. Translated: CASSFQTGGATEAFF.

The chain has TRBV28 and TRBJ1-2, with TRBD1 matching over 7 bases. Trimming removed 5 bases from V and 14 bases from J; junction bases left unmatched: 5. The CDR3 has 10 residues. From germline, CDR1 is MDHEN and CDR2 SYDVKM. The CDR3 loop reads CASSAQGWTF. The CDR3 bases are TGTGCCAGCAGTGCACAGGGGTGGACCTTC.

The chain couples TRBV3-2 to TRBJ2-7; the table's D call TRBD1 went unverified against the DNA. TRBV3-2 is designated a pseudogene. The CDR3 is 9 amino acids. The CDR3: CASTGGCYV. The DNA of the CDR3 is TGTGCCAGCACAGGGGGGTGCTACGTC.

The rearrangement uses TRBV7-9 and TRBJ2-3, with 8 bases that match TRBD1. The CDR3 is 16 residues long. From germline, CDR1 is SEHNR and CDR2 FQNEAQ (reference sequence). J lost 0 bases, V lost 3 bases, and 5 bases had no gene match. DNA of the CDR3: TGTGCCAGCAGCTTTTCGACAGGGGCCAGCACAGATACGCAGTATTTT. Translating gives CASSFSTGASTDTQYF.

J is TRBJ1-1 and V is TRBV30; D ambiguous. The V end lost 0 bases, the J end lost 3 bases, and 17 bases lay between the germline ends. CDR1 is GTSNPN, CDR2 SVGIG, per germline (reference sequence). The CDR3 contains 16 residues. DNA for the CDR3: TGTGCCTGGAGTGTGGGCGGGATTTTTAGGGACACTGAAGCTTTCTTT. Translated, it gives CAWSVGGIFRDTEAFF. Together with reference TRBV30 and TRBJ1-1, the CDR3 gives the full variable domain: SQTIHQWPATLVQPVGSPLSLECTVEGTSNPNLYWYRQAAGRGLQLLFYSVGIGQISSEVPQNLSASRPQDRQFILSSKKLLLSDSGFYLCAWSVGGIFRDTEAFFGQGTRLTVV.

The CDR3 coding sequence is TGTGCCAGCAGCTTAGCAACAGCCCAAGAGACCCAGTACTTC. Encoded protein: CASSLATAQETQYF. The chain links TRBV7-2 to TRBJ2-5; D ambiguous. Trimming cost V 0 bases and J 1 base, with 6 bases left between them. The CDR3 runs 14 residues. Germline CDR1 and CDR2: SGHTA and FQGNSA.